Each of the 4 T cell receptor beta chains below was sequenced from the same sample in a study of T cell responses to AZD1222 COVID-19 vaccine. Sequenced by immunoSEQ multiplex PCR; TCRdb stores in-frame clones only, minus some. The table has about 110,000 clones, around 90% seen once. The sample in question was peripheral blood, obtained on day 0 of AZD1222 vaccination. Receptor source: an adult in good health.

The V call is TRBV11-2, the J call TRBJ2-4; D is uncertain. V was pared by 7 bases and J by 0 bases, with 7 bases between. CDR1 is SGHAT, CDR2 FQNNGV, per germline. The CDR3 totals 13 residues. CDR3 sequence reads: CASKALAKNIQYF. CDR3 nucleotides: TGTGCCAGCAAGGCGCTAGCCAAAAACATTCAGTACTTC.

The chain combines TRBV20-1 with TRBJ1-2; perhaps TRBD1 as D (5 bases). The CDR3 totals 10 residues. Per the germline V gene, CDR1 is DFQATT and CDR2 is SNEGSKA (reference sequence). In nucleotides, the CDR3 is TGCAGGGTTCTGGGGGATGGCTACACCTTC. This encodes CRVLGDGYTF.

The genes are TRBV18 and TRBJ2-7, with 11 bases aligning to TRBD2. The V and J ends lost 5 bases and 3 bases, in that order; junction bases with no gene match: 9. The CDR3 is made up of 16 amino acids. Germline V gene data show CDR1 as KGHSH and CDR2 as LQKENI. As DNA, the CDR3 is TGTGCCAGCTCATTTCTAGCGGGAGGCTCGAACTACGAGCAGTACTTC. Translated, it gives CASSFLAGGSNYEQYF.

The chain has TRBV6-5 and TRBJ2-7; 8 positions match TRBD2. Germline trimming cut 6 bases from V and 2 bases from J; bases unmatched to any gene: 6. Germline V CDR1 and CDR2: MNHEY, SVGAGI. CDR3 size: 14 residues. The chain's CDR3 is CASSTSGIPYEQYF. CDR3 sequence (DNA): TGTGCCAGCAGCACTAGCGGTATCCCCTACGAGCAGTACTTC.